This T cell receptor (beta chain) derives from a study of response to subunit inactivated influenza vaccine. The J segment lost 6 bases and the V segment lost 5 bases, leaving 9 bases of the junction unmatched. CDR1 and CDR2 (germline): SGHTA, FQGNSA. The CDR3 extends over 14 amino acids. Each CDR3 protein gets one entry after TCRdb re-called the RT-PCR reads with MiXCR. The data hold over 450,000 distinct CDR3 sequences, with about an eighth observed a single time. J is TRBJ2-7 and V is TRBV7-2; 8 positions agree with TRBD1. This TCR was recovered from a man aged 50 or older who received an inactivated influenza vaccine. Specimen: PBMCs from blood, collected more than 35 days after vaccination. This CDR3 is CASSPRQGLLEQYF. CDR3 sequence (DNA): TGTGCCAGCAGCCCGCGACAGGGGCTCCTCGAGCAGTACTTC.